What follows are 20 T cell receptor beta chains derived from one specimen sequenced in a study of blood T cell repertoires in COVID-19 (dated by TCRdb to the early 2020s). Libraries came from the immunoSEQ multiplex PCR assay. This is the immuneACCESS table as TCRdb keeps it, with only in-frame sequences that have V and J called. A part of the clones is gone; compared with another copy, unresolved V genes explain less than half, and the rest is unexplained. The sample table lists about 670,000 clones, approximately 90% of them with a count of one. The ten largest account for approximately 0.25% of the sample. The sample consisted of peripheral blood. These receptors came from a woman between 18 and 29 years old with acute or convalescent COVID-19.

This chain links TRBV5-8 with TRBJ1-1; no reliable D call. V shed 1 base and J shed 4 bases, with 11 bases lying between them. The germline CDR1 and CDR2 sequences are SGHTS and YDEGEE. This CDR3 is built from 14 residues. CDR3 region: CASSLLWRATEAFF. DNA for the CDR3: TGTGCCAGCAGCTTGCTGTGGAGGGCCACTGAAGCTTTCTTT.

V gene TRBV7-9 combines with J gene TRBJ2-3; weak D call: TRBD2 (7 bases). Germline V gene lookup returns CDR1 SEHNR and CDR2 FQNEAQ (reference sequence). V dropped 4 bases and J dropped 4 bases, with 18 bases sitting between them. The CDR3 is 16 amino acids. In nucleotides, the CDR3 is TGTGCCAGCAGCTCGATAGGGGGGGGCGTTTCAGATACGCAGTATTTT. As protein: CASSSIGGGVSDTQYF.

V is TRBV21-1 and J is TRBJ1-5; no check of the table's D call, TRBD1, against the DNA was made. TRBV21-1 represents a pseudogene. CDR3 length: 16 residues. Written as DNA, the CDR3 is TGTGCCAGCAGCATCGGGGACAGGGGGTGGGAACAGCCCCAGCATTTT. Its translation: CASSIGDRGWEQPQHF.

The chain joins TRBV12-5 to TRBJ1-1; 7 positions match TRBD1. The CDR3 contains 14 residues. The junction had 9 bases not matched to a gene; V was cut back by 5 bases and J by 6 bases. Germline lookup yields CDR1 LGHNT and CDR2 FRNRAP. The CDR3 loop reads CASGPPGTAAEAFF. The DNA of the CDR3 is TGTGCTAGTGGTCCCCCCGGGACAGCCGCTGAAGCTTTCTTT.

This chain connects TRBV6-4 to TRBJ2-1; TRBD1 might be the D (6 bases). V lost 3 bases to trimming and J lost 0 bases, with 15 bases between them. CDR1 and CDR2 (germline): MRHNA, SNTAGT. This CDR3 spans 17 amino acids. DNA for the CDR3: TGTGCCAGCAGTGAAGAGGACAGCTCAAGCTCCTACAATGAGCAGTTCTTC. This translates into CASSEEDSSSSYNEQFF.

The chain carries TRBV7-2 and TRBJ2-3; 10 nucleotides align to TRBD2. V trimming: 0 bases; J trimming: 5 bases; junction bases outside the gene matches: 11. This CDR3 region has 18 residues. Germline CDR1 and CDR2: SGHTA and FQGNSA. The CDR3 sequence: CASSLAVRAGGPLDTQYF. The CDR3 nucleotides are TGTGCCAGCAGCTTAGCGGTTCGAGCGGGGGGGCCATTAGATACGCAGTATTTT.

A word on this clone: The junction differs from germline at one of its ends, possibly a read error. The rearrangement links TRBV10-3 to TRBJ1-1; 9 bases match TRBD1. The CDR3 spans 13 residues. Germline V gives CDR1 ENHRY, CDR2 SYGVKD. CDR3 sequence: CAISGQGESEAFF. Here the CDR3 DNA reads TGTGCCATCAGTGGACAGGGGGAATCTGAAGCCTTCTTT.

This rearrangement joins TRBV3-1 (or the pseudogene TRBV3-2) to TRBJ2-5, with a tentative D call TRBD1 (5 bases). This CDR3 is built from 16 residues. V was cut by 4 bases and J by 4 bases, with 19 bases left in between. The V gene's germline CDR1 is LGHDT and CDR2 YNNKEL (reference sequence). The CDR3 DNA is TGTGCCAGCAGCCCCACCCGGCAGGGAAAACGAGAGACCCAGTACTTC. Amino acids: CASSPTRQGKRETQYF.

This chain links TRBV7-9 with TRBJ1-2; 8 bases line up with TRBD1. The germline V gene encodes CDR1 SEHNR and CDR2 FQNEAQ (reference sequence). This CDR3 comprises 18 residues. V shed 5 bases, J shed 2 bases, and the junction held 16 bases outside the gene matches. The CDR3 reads CASSPVAGGYFGNYGYTF. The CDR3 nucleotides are TGTGCCAGCAGCCCCGTGGCAGGGGGCTACTTTGGAAACTATGGCTACACCTTC.

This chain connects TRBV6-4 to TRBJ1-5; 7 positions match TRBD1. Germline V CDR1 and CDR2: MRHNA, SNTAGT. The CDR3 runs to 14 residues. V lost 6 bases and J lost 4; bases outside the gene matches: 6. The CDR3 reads CASSETGSNQPQHF. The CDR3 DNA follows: TGTGCCAGCAGCGAGACAGGGAGTAATCAGCCCCAGCATTTT.

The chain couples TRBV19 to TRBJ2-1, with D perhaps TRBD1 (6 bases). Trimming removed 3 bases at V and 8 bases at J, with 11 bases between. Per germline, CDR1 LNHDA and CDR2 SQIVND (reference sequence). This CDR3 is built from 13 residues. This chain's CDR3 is CASSMGALDEQFF. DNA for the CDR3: TGTGCCAGTAGTATGGGGGCCCTCGATGAGCAGTTCTTC.

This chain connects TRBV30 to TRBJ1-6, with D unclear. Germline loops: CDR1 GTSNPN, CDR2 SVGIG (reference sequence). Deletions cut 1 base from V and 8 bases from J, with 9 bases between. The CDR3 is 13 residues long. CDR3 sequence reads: CAWSGGGDSPLHF. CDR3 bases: TGTGCCTGGAGTGGAGGAGGTGATTCACCCCTCCACTTT.

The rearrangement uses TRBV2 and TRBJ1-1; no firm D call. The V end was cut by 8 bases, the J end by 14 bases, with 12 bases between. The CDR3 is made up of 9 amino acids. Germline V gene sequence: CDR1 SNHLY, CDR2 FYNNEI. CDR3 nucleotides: TGTGCCAGCGGGGAGAGTGGATTCTTT. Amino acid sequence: CASGESGFF.

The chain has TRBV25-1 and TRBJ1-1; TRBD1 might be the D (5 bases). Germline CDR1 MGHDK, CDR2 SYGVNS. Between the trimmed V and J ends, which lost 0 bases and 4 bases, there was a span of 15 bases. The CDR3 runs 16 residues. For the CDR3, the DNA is TGTGCCAGCAGTGAATATCTGGTGGGGGAGGGCACTGAAGCTTTCTTT. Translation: CASSEYLVGEGTEAFF.

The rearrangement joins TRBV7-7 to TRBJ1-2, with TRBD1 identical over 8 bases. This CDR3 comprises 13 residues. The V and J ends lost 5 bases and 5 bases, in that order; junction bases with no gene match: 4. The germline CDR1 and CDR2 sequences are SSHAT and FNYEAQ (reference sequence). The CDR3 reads CASSTWTGYGYTF. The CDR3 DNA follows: TGTGCCAGCAGCACGTGGACAGGGTATGGCTACACCTTC.

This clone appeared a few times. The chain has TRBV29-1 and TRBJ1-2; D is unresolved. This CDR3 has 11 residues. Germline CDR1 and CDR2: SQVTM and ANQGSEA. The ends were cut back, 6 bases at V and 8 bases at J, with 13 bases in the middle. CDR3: CSVGEGEGYTF. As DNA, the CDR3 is TGCAGCGTCGGGGAGGGTGAAGGCTACACCTTC. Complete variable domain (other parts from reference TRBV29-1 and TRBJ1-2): SAVISQKPSRDICQRGTSLTIQCQVDSQVTMMFWYRQQPGQSLTLIATANQGSEATYESGFVIDKFPISRPNLTFSTLTVSNMSPEDSSIYLCSVGEGEGYTFGSGTRLTVV.

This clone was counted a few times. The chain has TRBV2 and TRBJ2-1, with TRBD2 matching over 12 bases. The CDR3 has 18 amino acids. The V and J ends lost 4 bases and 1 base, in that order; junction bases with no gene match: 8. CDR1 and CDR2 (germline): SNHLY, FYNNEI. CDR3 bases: TGTGCCAGCAGTGGGTCCTCTAGCGGGGGGGCGTCCTACAATGAGCAGTTCTTC. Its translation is CASSGSSSGGASYNEQFF.

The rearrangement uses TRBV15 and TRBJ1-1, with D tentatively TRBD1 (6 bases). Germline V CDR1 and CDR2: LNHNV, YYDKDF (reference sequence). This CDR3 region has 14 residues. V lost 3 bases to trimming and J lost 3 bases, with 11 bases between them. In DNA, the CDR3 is TGTGCCACCAGCAGGTGGGACACGGACACTGAAGCTTTCTTT. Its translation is CATSRWDTDTEAFF.

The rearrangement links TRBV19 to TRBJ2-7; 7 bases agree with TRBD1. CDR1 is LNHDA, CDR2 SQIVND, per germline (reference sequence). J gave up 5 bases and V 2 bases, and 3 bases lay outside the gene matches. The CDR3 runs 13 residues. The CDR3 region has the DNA TGTGCCAGTAGTATATACAGGGGCGACGAGCAGTACTTC. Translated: CASSIYRGDEQYF.

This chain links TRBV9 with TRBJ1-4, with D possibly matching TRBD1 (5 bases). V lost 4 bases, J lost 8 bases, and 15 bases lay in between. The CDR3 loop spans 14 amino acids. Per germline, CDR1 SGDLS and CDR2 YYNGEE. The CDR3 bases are TGTGCCAGCAGCTCAGCCGGGACTACAGAAAAACTGTTTTTT. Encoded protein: CASSSAGTTEKLFF. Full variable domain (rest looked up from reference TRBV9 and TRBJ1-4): DSGVTQTPKHLITATGQRVTLRCSPRSGDLSVYWYQQSLDQGLQFLIQYYNGEERAKGNILERFSAQQFPDLHSELNLSSLELGDSALYFCASSSAGTTEKLFFGSGTQLSVL.